Listed below are T cell receptor beta chains from one sample, sequenced in a study of T cell responses to AZD1222 COVID-19 vaccine. TCRdb's table, derived via immunoSEQ multiplex PCR, lists solely in-frame clones and lacks some. The repertoire consists of about 140,000 clones, with roughly 90% occurring once and the leading ten covering under 3.5%. The sample in question was peripheral blood, obtained on day 0 of AZD1222 vaccination. These receptors were obtained from an adult in good health. Each CDR3 is given with its conserved first and last residue. Each record gives: clone size, D gene, V gene, J gene, CDR3 protein, CDR3 DNA. D genes are given only for firm matches. Expanded clones are given a class, and other clones once, few, many or no size at all.

>-|TRBD1|TRBV5-1|TRBJ1-1
CASSSPQGTEAFF
TGCGCCAGCAGCTCGCCACAGGGGACTGAAGCTTTCTTT
>-|-|TRBV11-2|TRBJ2-3
CASSGIRRRTPSGTDTQYF
TGTGCCAGCAGCGGCATTAGGAGACGGACTCCCTCGGGCACAGATACGCAGTATTTT
>-|-|TRBV7-9|TRBJ1-1
CASSPTQGSTEAFF
TGTGCCAGCAGCCCTACGCAGGGGAGCACTGAAGCTTTCTTT
>-|TRBD2|TRBV2|TRBJ2-2
CASMPGLAAGELFF
TGTGCCAGCATGCCGGGACTAGCTGCCGGGGAGCTGTTTTTT
>-|-|TRBV7-8|TRBJ1-6
CASSIPRGENNSPLHF
TGTGCCAGCAGCATTCCGAGGGGCGAAAATAATTCACCCCTCCACTTT
>-|TRBD1|TRBV7-2|TRBJ1-4
CASSQRGRFGEKLFF
TGTGCCAGCAGCCAAAGGGGGCGTTTTGGGGAAAAACTGTTTTTT
>-|-|TRBV6-2/TRBV6-3|TRBJ2-3
CASSSATDTQYF
TGTGCCAGCAGTTCGGCCACAGATACGCAGTATTTT
>-|TRBD1|TRBV19|TRBJ2-1
CASTDRVGNEQFF
TGTGCCAGTACCGACAGGGTGGGCAATGAGCAGTTCTTC
>-|-|TRBV7-9|TRBJ2-4
CATRGESTKNIQYF
TGTGCCACGAGGGGAGAGAGTACCAAAAACATTCAGTACTTC
>-|-|TRBV4-1|TRBJ2-7
CASSQEGGVAYEQYF
TGCGCCAGCAGCCAAGAAGGCGGGGTCGCCTACGAGCAGTACTTC
>once|-|TRBV12-3/TRBV12-4|TRBJ1-1
CASSYHGTEAFF
TGTGCCAGCAGTTACCACGGAACTGAAGCTTTCTTT
>-|-|TRBV19|TRBJ2-6
CASSRKSSGANVLTF
TGTGCCAGTAGTAGGAAGAGCTCTGGGGCCAACGTCCTGACTTTC
>-|-|TRBV4-1|TRBJ1-5
CASSLGPIGQPQHF
TGCGCCAGCAGCCTAGGACCTATCGGGCAGCCCCAGCATTTT
>-|-|TRBV28|TRBJ1-5
CASSSYLSNQPQHF
TGTGCCAGCAGTTCATACTTAAGCAATCAGCCCCAGCATTTT
>few|-|TRBV28|TRBJ2-3
CASSFGQGTDTQYF
TGTGCCAGCAGTTTCGGGCAAGGCACAGATACGCAGTATTTT
>-|-|TRBV5-6|TRBJ2-1
CASSLGQTYNEQFF
TGTGCCAGCAGCTTGGGACAGACCTACAATGAGCAGTTCTTC
>-|-|TRBV25-1|TRBJ2-7
CASSGHRAGEQYF
TGTGCCAGCAGTGGCCACAGGGCTGGAGAGCAGTACTTC
>-|TRBD1|TRBV19|TRBJ1-1
CASSIVGQGNTEAFF
TGTGCCAGTAGTATAGTAGGACAGGGGAACACTGAAGCTTTCTTT
>once|-|TRBV10-3|TRBJ1-1
CAISDPGLLNTEAFF
TGTGCCATCAGTGACCCCGGCCTCCTGAACACTGAAGCTTTCTTT
>-|-|TRBV4-2|TRBJ2-7
CASSQVSFYEQYF
TGTGCCAGCAGCCAAGTCAGCTTCTACGAGCAGTACTTC
>-|-|TRBV7-8|TRBJ2-7
CASSLDGAKYEQYF
TGTGCCAGCAGCTTAGATGGGGCAAAGTACGAGCAGTACTTC
>-|TRBD1|TRBV9|TRBJ2-7
CASSARDRSYEQYF
TGTGCCAGCAGCGCCCGGGACAGGAGCTACGAGCAGTACTTC
>-|TRBD1|TRBV2|TRBJ1-2
CASKGEGQPNYGYTF
TGTGCCAGCAAGGGGGAGGGACAGCCTAACTATGGCTACACCTTC
>-|TRBD1|TRBV4-3|TRBJ1-6
CASSQDLQTGLYNSPLHF
TGCGCCAGCAGCCAAGATCTTCAGACAGGGCTCTATAATTCACCCCTCCACTTT
>-|-|TRBV7-2|TRBJ1-1
CASSPPGHRAFF
TGTGCCAGCAGCCCCCCGGGACATCGGGCTTTCTTT
>-|-|TRBV4-3|TRBJ1-1
CASSLLLTGNTEAFF
TGCGCCAGCAGCCTTCTTCTTACAGGGAACACTGAAGCTTTCTTT
>-|-|TRBV6-2/TRBV6-3|TRBJ2-7
CASSSTNTYEQYF
TGTGCCAGCAGTTCTACTAACACCTACGAGCAGTACTTC
>-|-|TRBV6-5|TRBJ2-1
CASSYSVLHYNEQFF
TGTGCCAGCAGTTACTCTGTGTTACACTACAATGAGCAGTTCTTC
>-|-|TRBV25-1|TRBJ2-5
CASSDPNQETQYF
TGTGCCAGCAGTGACCCAAATCAAGAGACCCAGTACTTC
>once|-|TRBV15|TRBJ2-7
CATSRDPTYRRGLQTYEQYF
TGTGCCACCAGCAGAGATCCTACCTACCGCAGGGGCCTCCAAACCTACGAGCAGTACTTC
>few|-|TRBV6-2/TRBV6-3|TRBJ2-7
CASSSLDPVTSYEQYF
TGTGCCAGCAGTTCCTTGGACCCCGTCACTTCCTACGAGCAGTACTTC
>-|-|TRBV12-3/TRBV12-4|TRBJ1-2
CASSWSTVDGYTF
TGTGCCAGTTCCTGGTCCACGGTGGATGGCTACACCTTC
>-|TRBD1|TRBV6-5|TRBJ1-1
CASSSPGQVAYPAFF
TGTGCCAGCAGCTCCCCCGGACAGGTAGCTTACCCGGCTTTCTTT
>-|-|TRBV3-1/TRBV3-2|TRBJ1-4
CASSLGQSNEKLFF
TGTGCCAGCAGCCTCGGACAGTCTAATGAAAAACTGTTTTTT
>once|-|TRBV28|TRBJ1-6
CASSLIPGTPHF
TGTGCCAGCAGCTTAATTCCCGGGACACCCCACTTT
>-|TRBD1|TRBV9|TRBJ2-2
CASRFGGTGNTGELFF
TGTGCCAGCAGGTTCGGAGGGACAGGAAACACCGGGGAGCTGTTTTTT
>-|-|TRBV6-5|TRBJ1-1
CASSYSMGGWDTEAFF
TGTGCCAGCAGTTACTCGATGGGGGGCTGGGACACTGAAGCTTTCTTT
>-|-|TRBV4-3|TRBJ1-2
CASSQAPKGPPVYNYGYTF
TGCGCCAGCAGCCAAGCCCCCAAGGGACCCCCCGTCTATAACTATGGCTACACCTTC
>-|TRBD2|TRBV7-2|TRBJ2-2
CASSSGGRNTGELFF
TGTGCCAGCAGCTCCGGGGGGAGAAACACCGGGGAGCTGTTTTTT
>-|-|TRBV2|TRBJ1-2
CASSEGQGSYTYGYTF
TGTGCCAGCAGTGAGGGGCAGGGCAGCTACACCTATGGCTACACCTTC
>-|-|TRBV24-1|TRBJ1-4
CATSDFPNEKLFF
TGTGCCACCAGTGATTTCCCTAATGAAAAACTGTTTTTT
>few|-|TRBV7-2|TRBJ1-2
CASSPRTDNYGYTF
TGTGCCAGCAGCCCTAGGACAGATAACTATGGCTACACCTTC
>-|-|TRBV18|TRBJ2-5
CASSPLVETQYF
TGTGCCAGCTCACCCCTCGTAGAGACCCAGTACTTC
>-|-|TRBV5-4|TRBJ2-2
CASSYGGLDTGELFF
TGTGCCAGCAGCTATGGGGGTTTGGACACCGGGGAGCTGTTTTTT
>-|-|TRBV7-8|TRBJ1-2
CASSRDPNDGYTF
TGTGCCAGCAGCCGGGACCCTAACGACGGCTACACCTTC
>-|TRBD2|TRBV13|TRBJ2-3
CASSLGSGAGWREVSDTQYF
TGTGCCAGCAGCTTAGGGTCCGGCGCGGGATGGCGGGAGGTCTCAGATACGCAGTATTTT
>-|-|TRBV18|TRBJ1-5
CASSPSGFVPVQHF
TGTGCCAGCTCACCTTCAGGGTTCGTCCCGGTGCAGCATTTT
>-|-|TRBV2|TRBJ1-1
CASRLSILNTEAFF
TGTGCCAGCCGTCTGAGTATTCTGAACACTGAAGCTTTCTTT
>-|TRBD2|TRBV7-3|TRBJ2-1
CASSATSGILNEQFF
TGTGCCAGCAGCGCAACTAGCGGGATTCTCAATGAGCAGTTCTTC
>-|-|TRBV9|TRBJ2-1
CASSVVSQPRSYNEQFF
TGTGCCAGCAGCGTAGTTTCCCAACCCCGCTCCTACAATGAGCAGTTCTTC
>-|TRBD2|TRBV2|TRBJ2-1
CASSDWTSGIREQFF
TGTGCCAGCAGTGACTGGACTAGCGGGATTCGAGAGCAGTTCTTC
>-|TRBD1|TRBV6-5|TRBJ1-6
CASSPRTGKNSPLHF
TGTGCCAGCAGTCCTCGGACAGGCAAGAATTCACCCCTCCACTTT
>-|-|TRBV18|TRBJ1-1
CASLGGGSGTNTEAFF
TGTGCCAGCTTAGGCGGGGGGAGCGGGACGAACACTGAAGCTTTCTTT
>-|-|TRBV19|TRBJ2-7
CASSMKGTYEQYF
TGTGCCAGTAGTATGAAGGGGACCTACGAGCAGTACTTC
>once|-|TRBV5-6|TRBJ1-3
CASSLRGSSGNTIYF
TGTGCCAGCAGCTTGCGGGGCAGCTCTGGAAACACCATATATTTT
>-|-|TRBV4-2|TRBJ2-5
CASSRKISLGTQQETQYF
TGTGCCAGCAGCCGGAAGATCAGCCTCGGGACTCAACAAGAGACCCAGTACTTC